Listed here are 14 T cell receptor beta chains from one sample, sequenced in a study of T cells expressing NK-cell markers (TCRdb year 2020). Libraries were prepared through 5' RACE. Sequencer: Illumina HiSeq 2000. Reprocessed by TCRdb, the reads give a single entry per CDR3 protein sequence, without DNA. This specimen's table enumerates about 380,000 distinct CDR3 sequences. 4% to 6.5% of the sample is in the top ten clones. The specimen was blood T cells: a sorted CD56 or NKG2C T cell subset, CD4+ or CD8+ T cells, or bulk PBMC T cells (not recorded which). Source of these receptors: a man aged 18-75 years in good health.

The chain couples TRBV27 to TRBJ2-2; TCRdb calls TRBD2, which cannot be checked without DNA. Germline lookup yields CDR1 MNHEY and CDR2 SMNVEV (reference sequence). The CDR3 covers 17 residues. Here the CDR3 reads CASSFGGTSGDTGELFF.

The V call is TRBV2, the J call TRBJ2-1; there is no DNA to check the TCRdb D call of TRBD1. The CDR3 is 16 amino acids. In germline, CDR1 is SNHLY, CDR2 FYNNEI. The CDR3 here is CASSLRDSEKYNEQFF.

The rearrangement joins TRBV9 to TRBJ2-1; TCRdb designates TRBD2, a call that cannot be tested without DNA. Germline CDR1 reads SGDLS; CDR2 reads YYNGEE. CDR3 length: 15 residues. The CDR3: CASSVRGTVYNEQFF.

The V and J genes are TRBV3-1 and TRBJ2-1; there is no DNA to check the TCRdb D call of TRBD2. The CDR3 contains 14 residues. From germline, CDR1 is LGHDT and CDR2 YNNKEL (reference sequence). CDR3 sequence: CASSQLAGNNEQFF.

The chain's CDR3 is CASSLVGESPLHF. V usage is TRBV11-1 and J usage is TRBJ1-6. The CDR3 sequence is 13 residues long. Germline V CDR1 and CDR2: SGHAT, FQDESV (reference sequence).

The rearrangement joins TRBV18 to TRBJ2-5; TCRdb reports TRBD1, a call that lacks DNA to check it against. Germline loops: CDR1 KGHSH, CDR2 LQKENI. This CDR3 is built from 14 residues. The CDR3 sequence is CASSPPGNRETQYF.

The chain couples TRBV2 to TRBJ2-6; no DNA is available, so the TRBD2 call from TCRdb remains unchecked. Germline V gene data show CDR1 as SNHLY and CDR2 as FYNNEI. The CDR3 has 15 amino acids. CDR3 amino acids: CASTGVGSGANVLTF.

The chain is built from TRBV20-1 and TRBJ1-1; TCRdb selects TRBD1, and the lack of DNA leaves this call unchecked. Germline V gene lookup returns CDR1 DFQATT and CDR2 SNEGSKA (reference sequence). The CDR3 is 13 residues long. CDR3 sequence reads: CSATGGSSTEAFF.

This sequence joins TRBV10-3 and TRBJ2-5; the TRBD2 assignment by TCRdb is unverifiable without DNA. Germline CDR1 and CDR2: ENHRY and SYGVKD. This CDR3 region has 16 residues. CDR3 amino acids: CAISKASGGAGETQYF.

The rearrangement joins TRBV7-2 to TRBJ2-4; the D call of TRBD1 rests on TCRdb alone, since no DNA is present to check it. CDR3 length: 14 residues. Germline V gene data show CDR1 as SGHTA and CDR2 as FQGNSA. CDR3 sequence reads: CASSLGAGTNIQYF.

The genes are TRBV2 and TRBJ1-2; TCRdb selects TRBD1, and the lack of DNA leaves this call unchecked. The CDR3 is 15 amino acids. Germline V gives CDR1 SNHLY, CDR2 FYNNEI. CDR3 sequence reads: CASSPGGASLYGYTF. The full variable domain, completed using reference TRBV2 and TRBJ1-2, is EPEVTQTPSHQVTQMGQEVILRCVPISNHLYFYWYRQILGQKVEFLVSFYNNEISEKSEIFDDQFSVERPDGSNFTLKIRSTKLEDSAMYFCASSPGGASLYGYTFGSGTRLTVV.

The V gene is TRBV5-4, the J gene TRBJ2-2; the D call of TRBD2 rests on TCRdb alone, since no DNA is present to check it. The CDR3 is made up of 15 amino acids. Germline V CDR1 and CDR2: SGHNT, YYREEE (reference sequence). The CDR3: CASSFIAVNTGELFF.

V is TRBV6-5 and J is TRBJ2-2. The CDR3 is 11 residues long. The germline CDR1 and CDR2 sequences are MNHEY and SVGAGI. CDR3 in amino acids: CASSYYGELFF.

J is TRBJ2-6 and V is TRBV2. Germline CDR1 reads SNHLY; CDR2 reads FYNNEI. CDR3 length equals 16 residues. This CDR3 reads CASRNFLGLGANVLTF.